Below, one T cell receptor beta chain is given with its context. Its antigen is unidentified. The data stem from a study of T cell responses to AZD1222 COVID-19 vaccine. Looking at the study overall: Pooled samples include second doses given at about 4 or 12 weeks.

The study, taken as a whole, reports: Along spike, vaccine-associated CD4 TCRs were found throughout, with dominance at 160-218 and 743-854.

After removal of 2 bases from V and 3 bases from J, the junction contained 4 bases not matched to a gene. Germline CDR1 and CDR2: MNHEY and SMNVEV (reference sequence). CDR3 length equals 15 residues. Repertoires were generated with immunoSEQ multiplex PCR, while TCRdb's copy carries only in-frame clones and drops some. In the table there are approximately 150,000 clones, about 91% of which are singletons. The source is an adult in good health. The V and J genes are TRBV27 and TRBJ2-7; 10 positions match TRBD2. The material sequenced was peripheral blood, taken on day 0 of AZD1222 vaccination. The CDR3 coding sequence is TGTGCCAGCAGTTTAGCAGCGGGGGGGTTCTACGAGCAGTACTTC. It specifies CASSLAAGGFYEQYF.